Each of the 10 T cell receptor beta chains below was sequenced from the same sample in a study of blood T cell repertoires in COVID-19. Assay: immunoSEQ multiplex PCR; the TCRdb copy retains only in-frame clones and omits some. The table has fewer than 350,000 clones, under 90% seen once; the top ten hold less than 3%. The specimen was peripheral blood. Receptors were obtained from a woman aged 60-75 years with active or convalescent COVID-19.

This rearrangement joins TRBV7-2 to TRBJ2-3, with TRBD2 matching 11 bases. This CDR3 comprises 15 residues. CDR1 is SGHTA and CDR2 is FQGNSA in the germline V gene. V lost 5 bases to trimming and J lost 7 bases; unmatched junction nucleotides: 8. The CDR3 DNA reads TGTGCCAGCAGCCTACGACTAGCGGGGCGAAATACGCAGTATTTT. Its translation is CASSLRLAGRNTQYF.

This clone was counted a single time. Other DNA sequences of this sample code for an identical CDR3. The rearrangement links TRBV30 to TRBJ1-5; the match to TRBD1 covers 7 bases. With V trimmed by 4 bases and J by 4 bases, 4 bases remained unmatched. The germline gives CDR1 GTSNPN, CDR2 SVGIG (reference sequence). The CDR3 has 13 residues. Here the CDR3 reads CAWNRDSNQPQHF. CDR3 in DNA: TGTGCCTGGAACCGGGACAGTAATCAGCCCCAGCATTTT.

The chain combines TRBV10-3 with TRBJ1-2; D perhaps matches TRBD1 (5 bases). The CDR3 contains 14 residues. Trimming left V 0 bases short and J 4 bases short, with 9 bases between. Per the germline V gene, CDR1 is ENHRY and CDR2 is SYGVKD. In DNA form, the CDR3 reads TGTGCCATCAGTGAGTCTGAAGGGGTCTATGGCTACACCTTC. As protein: CAISESEGVYGYTF.

The chain recombines TRBV20-1 with TRBJ1-2; TRBD1 is a possible D gene (6 bases). This CDR3 is built from 16 residues. With 3 bases removed from V and 0 bases from J, the gap between germline ends came to 17 bases. Per germline, CDR1 DFQATT and CDR2 SNEGSKA (reference sequence). DNA for the CDR3: TGCAGTGCTAGTCCCCCACAGGGACGAGCTAACTATGGCTACACCTTC. Protein: CSASPPQGRANYGYTF.

J is TRBJ1-1 and V is TRBV11-2; TRBD1 is a possible D gene (5 bases). The CDR3 spans 13 residues. V was trimmed by 2 bases and J by 7 bases, leaving 11 bases between them. Looked up from germline, CDR1 is SGHAT and CDR2 is FQNNGV. The CDR3 loop is CASSLTLRVEAFF. CDR3 coding DNA: TGTGCCAGCAGCTTAACCCTCAGGGTTGAAGCTTTCTTT. The full variable domain, completed using reference TRBV11-2 and TRBJ1-1, is EAGVAQSPRYKIIEKRQSVAFWCNPISGHATLYWYQQILGQGPKLLIQFQNNGVVDDSQLPKDRFSAERLKGVDSTLKIQPAKLEDSAVYLCASSLTLRVEAFFGQGTRLTVV.

CDR3 in amino acids: CASSLDRVQPQHF. In DNA, the CDR3 is TGTGCCAGCAGCCTTGACAGGGTTCAGCCCCAGCATTTT. The rearrangement links TRBV11-2 to TRBJ1-5, with 7 bases aligning to TRBD1. With 5 bases clipped from V and 6 bases from J, the junction kept 4 bases outside the gene matches. The germline gives CDR1 SGHAT, CDR2 FQNNGV. The CDR3 runs to 13 residues.

V is TRBV18 and J is TRBJ1-1, with a possible D match to TRBD1 (5 bases). V gave up 2 bases and J gave up 3 bases, with 13 bases separating them. The CDR3 runs to 15 residues. Germline V CDR1 and CDR2: KGHSH, LQKENI. CDR3 bases: TGTGCCAGCTCACCAGGGGGGAGTAAGTACACTGAAGCTTTCTTT. Amino acids: CASSPGGSKYTEAFF.

This clone was seen only a few times. J is TRBJ1-1 and V is TRBV5-4; TRBD1 is a possible D gene (6 bases). V gave up 5 bases and J gave up 6 bases, with 14 bases separating them. The CDR3 contains 13 residues. CDR1 is SGHNT, CDR2 YYREEE, per germline (reference sequence). CDR3 in amino acids: CASSSTGIPEAFF. CDR3 nucleotide sequence: TGTGCCAGCAGTTCTACAGGGATCCCTGAAGCTTTCTTT.

The rearrangement joins TRBV20-1 to TRBJ2-3; 11 bases are shared with TRBD2. Germline-derived CDR1 and CDR2 are DFQATT and SNEGSKA (reference sequence). The CDR3 runs to 15 residues. Germline trimming cut 3 bases from V and 4 bases from J; bases unmatched to any gene: 6. The CDR3 loop reads CSASLAGGRSDTQYF. The CDR3 nucleotides are TGCAGTGCTAGTTTAGCGGGGGGGAGGTCAGATACGCAGTATTTT.

The gene calls are TRBV3-1 (or the pseudogene TRBV3-2) and TRBJ1-1; D call uncertain. Germline values: CDR1 LGHDT, CDR2 YNNKEL (reference sequence). The CDR3 extends over 18 amino acids. The ends were cut back, 0 bases at V and 4 bases at J, with 21 bases in the middle. Written as DNA, the CDR3 is TGTGCCAGCAGCCAAGATACGATGGGCAGCCGAAGCTCCACTGAAGCTTTCTTT. Protein: CASSQDTMGSRSSTEAFF.